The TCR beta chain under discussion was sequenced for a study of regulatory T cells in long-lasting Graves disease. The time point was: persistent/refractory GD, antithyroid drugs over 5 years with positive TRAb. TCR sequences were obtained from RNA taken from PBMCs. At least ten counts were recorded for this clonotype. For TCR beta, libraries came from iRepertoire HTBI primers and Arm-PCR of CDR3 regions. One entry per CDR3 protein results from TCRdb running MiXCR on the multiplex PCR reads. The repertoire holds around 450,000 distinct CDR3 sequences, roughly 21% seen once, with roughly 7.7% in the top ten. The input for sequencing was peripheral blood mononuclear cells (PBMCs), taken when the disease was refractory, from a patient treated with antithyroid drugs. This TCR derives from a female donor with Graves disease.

CDR3 protein: CASSVVEGYGYTF. The DNA for the CDR3 is TGTGCCAGCAGCGTAGTGGAGGGGTATGGCTACACCTTC. This rearrangement joins TRBV9 to TRBJ1-2, with D perhaps matching TRBD1 (5 bases). With 0 bases removed from V and 5 bases from J, the gap between germline ends came to 8 bases. CDR3 size: 13 residues. Germline-derived CDR1 and CDR2 are SGDLS and YYNGEE.